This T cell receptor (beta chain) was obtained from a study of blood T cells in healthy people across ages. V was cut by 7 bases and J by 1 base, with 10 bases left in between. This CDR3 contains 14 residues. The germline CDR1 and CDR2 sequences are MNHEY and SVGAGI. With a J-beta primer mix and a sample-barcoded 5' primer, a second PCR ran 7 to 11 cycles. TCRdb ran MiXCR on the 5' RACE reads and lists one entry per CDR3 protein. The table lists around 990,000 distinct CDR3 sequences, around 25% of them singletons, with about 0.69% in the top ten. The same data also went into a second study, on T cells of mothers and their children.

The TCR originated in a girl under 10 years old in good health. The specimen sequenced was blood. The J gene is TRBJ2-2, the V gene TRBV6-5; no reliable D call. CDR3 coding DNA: TGTGCCAGCAAGTTGAGGCGGAACACCGGGGAGCTGTTTTTT. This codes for CASKLRRNTGELFF.